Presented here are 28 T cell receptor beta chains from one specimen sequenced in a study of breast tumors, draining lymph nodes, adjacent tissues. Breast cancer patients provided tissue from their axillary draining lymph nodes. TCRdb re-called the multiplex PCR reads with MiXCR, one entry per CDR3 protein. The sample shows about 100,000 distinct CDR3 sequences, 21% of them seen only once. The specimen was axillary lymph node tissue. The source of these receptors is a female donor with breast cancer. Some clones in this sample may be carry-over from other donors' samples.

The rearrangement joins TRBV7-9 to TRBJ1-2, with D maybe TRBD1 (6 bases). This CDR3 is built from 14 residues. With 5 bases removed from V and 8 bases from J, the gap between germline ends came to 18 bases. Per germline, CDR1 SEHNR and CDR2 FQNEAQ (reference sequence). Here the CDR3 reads CASSRENIGGGYTF. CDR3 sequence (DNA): TGTGCCAGCAGCCGGGAGAATATAGGGGGAGGCTACACCTTC.

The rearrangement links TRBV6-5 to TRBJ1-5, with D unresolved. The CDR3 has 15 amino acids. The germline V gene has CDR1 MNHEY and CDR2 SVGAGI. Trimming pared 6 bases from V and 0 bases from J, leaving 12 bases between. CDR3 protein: CASRQDGISNQPQHF. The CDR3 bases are TGTGCCAGCAGGCAGGACGGAATTAGCAATCAGCCCCAGCATTTT.

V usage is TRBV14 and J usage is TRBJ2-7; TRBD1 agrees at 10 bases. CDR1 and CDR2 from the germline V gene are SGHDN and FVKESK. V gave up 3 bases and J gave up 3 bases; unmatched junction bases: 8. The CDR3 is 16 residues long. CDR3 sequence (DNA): TGTGCCAGCAGCCAGTCCGGGACAGGGGCCTTCTACGAGCAGTACTTC. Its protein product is CASSQSGTGAFYEQYF. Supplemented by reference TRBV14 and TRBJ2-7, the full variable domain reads EAGVTQFPSHSVIEKGQTVTLRCDPISGHDNLYWYRRVMGKEIKFLLHFVKESKQDESGMPNNRFLAERTGGTYSTLKVQPAELEDSGVYFCASSQSGTGAFYEQYFGPGTRLTVT.

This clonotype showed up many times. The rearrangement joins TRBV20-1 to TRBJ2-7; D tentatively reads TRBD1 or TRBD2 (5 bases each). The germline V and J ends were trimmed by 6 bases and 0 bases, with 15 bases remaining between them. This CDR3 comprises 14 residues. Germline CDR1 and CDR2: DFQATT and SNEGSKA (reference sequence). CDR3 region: CSASDPGLSYEQYF. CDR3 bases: TGCAGTGCCTCGGACCCGGGGCTCTCCTACGAGCAGTACTTC.

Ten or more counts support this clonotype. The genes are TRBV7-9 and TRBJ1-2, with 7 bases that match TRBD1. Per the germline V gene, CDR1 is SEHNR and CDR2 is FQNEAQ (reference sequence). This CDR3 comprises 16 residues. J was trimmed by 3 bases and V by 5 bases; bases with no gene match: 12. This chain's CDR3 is CASSEGQAVWDYGYTF. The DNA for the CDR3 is TGTGCCAGCAGCGAAGGACAGGCAGTGTGGGACTATGGCTACACCTTC.

In DNA, the CDR3 is TGCAGTGCTAGAGGAGCAGGAATTGTAACCACCATATATTTT. It encodes CSARGAGIVTTIYF. The gene calls are TRBV20-1 and TRBJ1-3; D ambiguous. The CDR3 loop spans 14 amino acids. Germline CDR1 DFQATT, CDR2 SNEGSKA (reference sequence). Trimming stripped 1 base from V and 9 bases from J, with 16 bases between.

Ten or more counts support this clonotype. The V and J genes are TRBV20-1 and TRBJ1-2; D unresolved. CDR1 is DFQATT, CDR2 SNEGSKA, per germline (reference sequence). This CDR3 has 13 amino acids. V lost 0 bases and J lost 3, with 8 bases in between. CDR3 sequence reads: CSARDKEDYGYTF. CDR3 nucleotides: TGCAGTGCTAGAGATAAGGAGGACTATGGCTACACCTTC.

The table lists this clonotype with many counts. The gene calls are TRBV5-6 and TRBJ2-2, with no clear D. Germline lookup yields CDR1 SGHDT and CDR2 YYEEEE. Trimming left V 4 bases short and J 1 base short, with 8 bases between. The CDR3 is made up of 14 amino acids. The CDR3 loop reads CASSRGRNTGELFF. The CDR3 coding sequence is TGTGCCAGCAGCCGTGGACGGAACACCGGGGAGCTGTTTTTT.

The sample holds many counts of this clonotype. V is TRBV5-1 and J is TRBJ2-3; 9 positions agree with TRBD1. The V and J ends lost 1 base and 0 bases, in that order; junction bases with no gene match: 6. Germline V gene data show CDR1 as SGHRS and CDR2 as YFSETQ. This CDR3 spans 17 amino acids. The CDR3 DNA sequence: TGCGCCAGCAGCTTGCTTCCGGGACAGGGAAGCACAGATACGCAGTATTTT. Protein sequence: CASSLLPGQGSTDTQYF.

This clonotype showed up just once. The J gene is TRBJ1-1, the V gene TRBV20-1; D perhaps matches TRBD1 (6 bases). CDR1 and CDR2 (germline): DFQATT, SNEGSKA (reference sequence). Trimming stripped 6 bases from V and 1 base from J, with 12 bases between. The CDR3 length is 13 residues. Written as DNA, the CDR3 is TGCAGTGCGTTGGGGGGGGCGAACACTGAAGCTTTCTTT. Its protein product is CSALGGANTEAFF.

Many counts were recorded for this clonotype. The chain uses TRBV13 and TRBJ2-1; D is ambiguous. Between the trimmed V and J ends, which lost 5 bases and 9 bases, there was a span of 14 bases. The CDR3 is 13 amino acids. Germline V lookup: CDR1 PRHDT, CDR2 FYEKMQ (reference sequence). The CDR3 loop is CASSPLRMGEQFF. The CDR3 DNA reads TGTGCCAGCAGCCCCCTCCGTATGGGTGAGCAGTTCTTC. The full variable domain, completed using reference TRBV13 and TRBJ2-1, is AAGVIQSPRHLIKEKRETATLKCYPIPRHDTVYWYQQGPGQDPQFLISFYEKMQSDKGSIPDRFSAQQFSDYHSELNMSSLELGDSALYFCASSPLRMGEQFFGPGTRLTVL.

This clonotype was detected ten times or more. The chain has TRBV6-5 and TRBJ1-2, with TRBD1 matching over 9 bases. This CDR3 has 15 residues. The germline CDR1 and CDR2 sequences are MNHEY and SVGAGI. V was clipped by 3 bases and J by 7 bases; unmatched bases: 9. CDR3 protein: CASSYSPQGATGYTF. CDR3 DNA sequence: TGTGCCAGCAGTTATAGTCCACAGGGGGCGACTGGCTACACCTTC.

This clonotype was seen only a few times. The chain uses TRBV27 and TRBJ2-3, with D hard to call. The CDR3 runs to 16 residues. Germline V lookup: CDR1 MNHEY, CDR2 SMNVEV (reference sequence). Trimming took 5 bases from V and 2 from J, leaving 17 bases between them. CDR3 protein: CASSQRVGSPTDTQYF. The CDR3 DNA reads TGTGCCAGCAGTCAAAGGGTCGGGTCCCCCACAGATACGCAGTATTTT.

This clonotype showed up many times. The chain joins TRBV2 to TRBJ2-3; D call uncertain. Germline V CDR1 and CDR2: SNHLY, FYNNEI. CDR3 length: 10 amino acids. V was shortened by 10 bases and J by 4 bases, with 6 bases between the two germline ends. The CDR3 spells CATKPDTQYF. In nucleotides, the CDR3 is TGTGCCACCAAACCAGATACGCAGTATTTT.

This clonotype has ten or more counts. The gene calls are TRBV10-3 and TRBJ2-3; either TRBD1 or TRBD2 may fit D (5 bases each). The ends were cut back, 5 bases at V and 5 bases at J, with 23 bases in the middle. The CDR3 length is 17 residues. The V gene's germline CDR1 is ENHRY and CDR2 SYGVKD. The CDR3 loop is CAISPPDEGLAGDTQYF. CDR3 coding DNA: TGTGCCATCAGTCCCCCCGACGAGGGGCTAGCAGGAGATACGCAGTATTTT.

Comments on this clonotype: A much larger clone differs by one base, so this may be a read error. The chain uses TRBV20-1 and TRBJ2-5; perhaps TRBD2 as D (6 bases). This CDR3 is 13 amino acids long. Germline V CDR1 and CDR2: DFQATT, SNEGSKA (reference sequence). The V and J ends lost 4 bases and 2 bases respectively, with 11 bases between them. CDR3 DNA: TGCAGTGCTAATGGACTACTTCAAGAGACCCAGTACTTC. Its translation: CSANGLLQETQYF.

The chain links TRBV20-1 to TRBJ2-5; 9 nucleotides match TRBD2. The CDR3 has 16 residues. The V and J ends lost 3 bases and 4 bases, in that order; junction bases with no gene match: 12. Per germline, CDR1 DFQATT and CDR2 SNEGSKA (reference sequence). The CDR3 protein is CSASTHGRGGSETQYF. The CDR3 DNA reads TGCAGTGCTAGCACTCATGGGCGGGGGGGCTCAGAGACCCAGTACTTC.

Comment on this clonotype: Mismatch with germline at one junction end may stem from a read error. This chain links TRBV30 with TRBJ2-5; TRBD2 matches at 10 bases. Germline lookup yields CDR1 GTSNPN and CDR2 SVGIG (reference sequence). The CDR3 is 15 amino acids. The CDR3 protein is CAWSLGLAVSEAQYF. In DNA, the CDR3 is TGTGCCTGGAGTCTTGGACTAGCGGTCTCAGAGGCCCAGTACTTC.

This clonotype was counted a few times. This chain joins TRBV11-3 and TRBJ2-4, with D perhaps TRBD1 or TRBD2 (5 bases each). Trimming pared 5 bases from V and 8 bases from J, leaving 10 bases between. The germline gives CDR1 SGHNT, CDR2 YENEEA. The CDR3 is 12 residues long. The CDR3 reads CASSRGADIQYF. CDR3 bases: TGTGCCAGCAGCCGGGGCGCGGACATTCAGTACTTC.

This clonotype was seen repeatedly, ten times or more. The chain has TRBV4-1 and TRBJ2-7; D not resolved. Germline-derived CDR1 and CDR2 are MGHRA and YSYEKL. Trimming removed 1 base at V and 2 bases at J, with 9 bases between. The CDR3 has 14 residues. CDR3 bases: TGCGCCAGCAGCCAAGGTAGCAGCACCTACGAGCAGTACTTC. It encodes CASSQGSSTYEQYF.

CDR3 residues: CAIRNSDRGDYGYTF. DNA of the CDR3: TGTGCCATCAGGAACTCGGACAGGGGTGACTATGGCTACACCTTC. The rearrangement uses TRBV10-3 and TRBJ1-2, with 9 bases lining up with TRBD1. V shed 6 bases and J 3 bases; nucleotides not matched to a gene: 8. CDR1 is ENHRY and CDR2 is SYGVKD in the germline V gene. The CDR3 length is 15 residues.

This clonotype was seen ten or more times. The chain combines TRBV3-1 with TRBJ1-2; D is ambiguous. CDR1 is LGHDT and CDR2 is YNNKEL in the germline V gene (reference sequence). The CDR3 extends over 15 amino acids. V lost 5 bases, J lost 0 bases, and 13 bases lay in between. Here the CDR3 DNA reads TGTGCCAGCAGCTCAAGGACCGTAGCTAACTATGGCTACACCTTC. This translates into CASSSRTVANYGYTF.

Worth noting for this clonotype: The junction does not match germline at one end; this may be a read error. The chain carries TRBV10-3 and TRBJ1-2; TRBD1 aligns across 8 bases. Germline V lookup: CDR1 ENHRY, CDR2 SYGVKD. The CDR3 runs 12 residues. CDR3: CAISTGGYGHTF. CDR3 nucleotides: TGTGCCATCAGTACAGGGGGATATGGCCACACCTTC.

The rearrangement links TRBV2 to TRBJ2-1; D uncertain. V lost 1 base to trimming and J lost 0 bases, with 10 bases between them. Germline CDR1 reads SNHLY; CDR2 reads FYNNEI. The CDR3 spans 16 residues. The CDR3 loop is CASSEEGRISYNEQFF. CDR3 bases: TGTGCCAGCAGTGAAGAGGGCAGGATCTCCTACAATGAGCAGTTCTTC.

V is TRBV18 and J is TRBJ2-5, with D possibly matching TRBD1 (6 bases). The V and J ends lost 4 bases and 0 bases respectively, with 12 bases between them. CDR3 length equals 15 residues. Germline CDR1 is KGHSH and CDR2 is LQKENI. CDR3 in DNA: TGTGCCAGCTCACTGAAACAGGGAAACCAAGAGACCCAGTACTTC. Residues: CASSLKQGNQETQYF.

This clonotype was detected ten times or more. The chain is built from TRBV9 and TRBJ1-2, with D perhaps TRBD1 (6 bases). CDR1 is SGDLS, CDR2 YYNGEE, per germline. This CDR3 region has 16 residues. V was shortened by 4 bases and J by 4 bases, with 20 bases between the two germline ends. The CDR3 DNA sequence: TGTGCCAGCAGCCCTGCAGGGGCAGGGGAGACCTATGGCTACACCTTC. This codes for CASSPAGAGETYGYTF.

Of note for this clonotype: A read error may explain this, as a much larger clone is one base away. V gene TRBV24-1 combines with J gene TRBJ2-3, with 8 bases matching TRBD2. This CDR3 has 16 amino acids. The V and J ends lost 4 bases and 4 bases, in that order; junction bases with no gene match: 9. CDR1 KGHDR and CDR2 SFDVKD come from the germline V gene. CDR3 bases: TGTGCCACCAGTGACTACGGGAGGGGGGGCGCAGATACGCAGTATTTT. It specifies CATSDYGRGGADTQYF.

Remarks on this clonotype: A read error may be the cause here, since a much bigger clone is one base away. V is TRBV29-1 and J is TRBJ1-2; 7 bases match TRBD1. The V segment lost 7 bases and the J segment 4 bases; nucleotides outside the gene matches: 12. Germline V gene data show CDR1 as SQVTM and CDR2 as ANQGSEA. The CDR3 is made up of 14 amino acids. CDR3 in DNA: TGCAGCGCTAAAGCCCACAGGGGTGGCTATGGCTACACCTTC. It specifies CSAKAHRGGYGYTF.